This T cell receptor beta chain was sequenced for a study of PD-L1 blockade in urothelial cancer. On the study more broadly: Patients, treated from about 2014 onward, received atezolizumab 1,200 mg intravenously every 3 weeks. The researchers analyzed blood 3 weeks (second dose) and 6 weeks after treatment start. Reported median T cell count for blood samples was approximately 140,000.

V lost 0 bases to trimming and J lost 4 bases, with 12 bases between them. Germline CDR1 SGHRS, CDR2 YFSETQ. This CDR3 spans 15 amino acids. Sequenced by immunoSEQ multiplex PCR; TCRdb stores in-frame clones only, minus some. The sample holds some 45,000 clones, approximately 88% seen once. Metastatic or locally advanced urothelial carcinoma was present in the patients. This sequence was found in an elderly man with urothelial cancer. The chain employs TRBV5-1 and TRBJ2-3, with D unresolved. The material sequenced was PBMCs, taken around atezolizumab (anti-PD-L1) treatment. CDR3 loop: CASSLGGNAADTQYF. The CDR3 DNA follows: TGCGCCAGCAGCTTGGGAGGTAATGCGGCAGATACGCAGTATTTT. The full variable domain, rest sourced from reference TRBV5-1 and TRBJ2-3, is KAGVTQTPRYLIKTRGQQVTLSCSPISGHRSVSWYQQTPGQGLQFLFEYFSETQRNKGNFPGRFSGRQFSNSRSEMNVSTLELGDSALYLCASSLGGNAADTQYFGPGTRLTVL.